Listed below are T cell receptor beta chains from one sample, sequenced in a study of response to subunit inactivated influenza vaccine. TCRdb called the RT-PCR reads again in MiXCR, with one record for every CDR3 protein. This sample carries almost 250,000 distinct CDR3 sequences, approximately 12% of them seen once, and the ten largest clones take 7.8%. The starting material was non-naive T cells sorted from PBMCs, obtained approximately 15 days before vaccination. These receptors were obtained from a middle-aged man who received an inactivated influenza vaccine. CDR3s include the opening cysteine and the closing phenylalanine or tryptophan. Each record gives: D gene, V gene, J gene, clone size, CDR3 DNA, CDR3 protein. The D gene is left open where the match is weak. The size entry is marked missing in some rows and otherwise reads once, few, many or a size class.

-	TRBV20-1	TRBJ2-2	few	TGCAGTGCTAATAGAGTCGTCGGGACCGGGGAGCTGTTTTTT	CSANRVVGTGELFF
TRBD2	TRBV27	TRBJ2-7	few	TGTGCCAGCAGTACAGCGGGACTAGCGGGAGACGAGCAGTACTTC	CASSTAGLAGDEQYF
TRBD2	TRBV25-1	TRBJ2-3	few	TGTGCCAGCAGTGAACGGACTAGCGGGAGGCCTATACCGCAGTATTTT	CASSERTSGRPIPQYF
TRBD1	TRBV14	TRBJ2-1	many	TGTGCCAGCAGCAAACACCCGGGACATCAGGGGGTGCAGTTCTTC	CASSKHPGHQGVQFF
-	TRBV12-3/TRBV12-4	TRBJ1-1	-	TGTGCCAGCTTCCAGGCGGCCACTGAAGCTTTCTTT	CASFQAATEAFF
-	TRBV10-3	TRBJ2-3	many	TGTGCCATCAGGGCCTTGAGCGGGACAGATACGCAGTATTTT	CAIRALSGTDTQYF
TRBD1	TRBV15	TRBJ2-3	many	TGTGCCACCAGCAGAGATACATTAGACAGGGAATCCAGCGCAGATACGCAGTATTTT	CATSRDTLDRESSADTQYF
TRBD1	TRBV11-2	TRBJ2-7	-	TGTGCCAGCACCACGCACGGGACAGGTACCTACGAGCAGTACTTC	CASTTHGTGTYEQYF
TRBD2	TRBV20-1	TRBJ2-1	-	TGCAGTGCTGCAAGGGAGGGAAATCAGTTCTTC	CSAAREGNQFF
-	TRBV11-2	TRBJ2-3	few	TGTGCCAGCAGCTTATTGGATCCAGATACGCAGTATTTT	CASSLLDPDTQYF
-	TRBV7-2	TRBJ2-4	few	TGTGCCAGCAGCCCCCAGGGGGGGTTAGCCAAAAACATTCAGTACTTC	CASSPQGGLAKNIQYF
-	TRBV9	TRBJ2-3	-	TGTGCCAGCAGCGTAGCGGGCCATGGAGGTCGGAGCACAGATACGCAGTATTTT	CASSVAGHGGRSTDTQYF
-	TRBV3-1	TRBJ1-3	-	TGTGCCAGCAGCCAATCGGACTCTGGAAACACCATATATTTT	CASSQSDSGNTIYF
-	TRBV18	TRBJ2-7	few	TGTGCCAGCTCACCCCGGGCAGGGGATATCTTACCTGAAGAGCAGTACTTC	CASSPRAGDILPEEQYF
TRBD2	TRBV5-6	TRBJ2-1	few	TGTGCCAGCAGCCCACTAGCGGCCCACTGGTTCTTC	CASSPLAAHWFF
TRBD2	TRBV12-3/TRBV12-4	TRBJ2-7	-	TGTGTCAGCAGTTTAGCGGGGGGACCCTACGAGCAGTACTTC	CVSSLAGGPYEQYF
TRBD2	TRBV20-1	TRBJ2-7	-	TGCAGTGCTAGACAAGACCTCCTTGGGACTACCGCCTACGAGCAGTACTTC	CSARQDLLGTTAYEQYF
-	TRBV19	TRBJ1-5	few	TGTGCCAGTTCTTCATCCGCGCATCAGCCCCAGCATTTT	CASSSSAHQPQHF
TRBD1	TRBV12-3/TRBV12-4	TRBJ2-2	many	TGTGCCAGCAGTCCAGGACAGGCGGTTGACACCGGGGAGCTGTTTTTT	CASSPGQAVDTGELFF